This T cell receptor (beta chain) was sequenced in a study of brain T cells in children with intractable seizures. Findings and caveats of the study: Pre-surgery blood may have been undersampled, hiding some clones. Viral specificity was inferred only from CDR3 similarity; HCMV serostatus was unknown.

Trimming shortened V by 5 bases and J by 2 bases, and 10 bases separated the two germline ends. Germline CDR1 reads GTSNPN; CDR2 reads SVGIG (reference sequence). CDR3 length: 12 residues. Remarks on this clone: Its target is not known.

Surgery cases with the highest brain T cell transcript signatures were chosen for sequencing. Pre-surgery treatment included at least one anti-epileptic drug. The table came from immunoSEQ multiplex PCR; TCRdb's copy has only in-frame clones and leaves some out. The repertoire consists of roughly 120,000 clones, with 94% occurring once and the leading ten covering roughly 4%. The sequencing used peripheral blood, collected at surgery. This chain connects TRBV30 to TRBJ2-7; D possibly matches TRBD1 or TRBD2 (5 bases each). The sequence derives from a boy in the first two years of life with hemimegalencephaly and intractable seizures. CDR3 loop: CAWSGTAYEQYF. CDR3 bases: TGTGCCTGGTCCGGGACGGCCTACGAGCAGTACTTC.